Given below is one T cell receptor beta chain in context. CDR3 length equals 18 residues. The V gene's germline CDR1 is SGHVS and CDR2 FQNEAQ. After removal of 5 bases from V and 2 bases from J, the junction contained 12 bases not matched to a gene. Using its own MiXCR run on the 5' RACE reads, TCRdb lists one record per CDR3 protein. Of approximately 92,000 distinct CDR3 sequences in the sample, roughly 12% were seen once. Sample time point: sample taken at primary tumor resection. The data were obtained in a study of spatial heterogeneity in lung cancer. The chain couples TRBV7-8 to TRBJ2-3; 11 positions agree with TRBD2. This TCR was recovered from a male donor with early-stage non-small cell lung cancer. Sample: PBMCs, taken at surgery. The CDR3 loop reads CASSPDQLAGAITDTQYF. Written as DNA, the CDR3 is TGTGCCAGCAGCCCGGATCAACTAGCGGGGGCAATCACAGATACGCAGTATTTT.